One sample yielded the 6 T cell receptor beta chains listed below, sequenced in a study of cytomegalovirus exposure and HLA in healthy donors. This PCR relied on a set of 60 Vbeta primers and 13 Jbeta primers. TCRdb's copy holds only in-frame clones and misses some; the assay was immunoSEQ multiplex PCR. Here the sample spans about 200,000 clones, 80% being singletons. Sequenced sample: PBMCs. The origin of the receptors is a woman aged 40 to 50 in good health and CMV-seronegative.

The chain employs TRBV7-2 and TRBJ1-1; unclear D gene. In germline, CDR1 is SGHTA, CDR2 FQGNSA. This CDR3 contains 13 residues. V lost 1 base and J 7 bases, leaving 10 bases between the germline ends. This chain's CDR3 is CASSLGRDGEAFF. CDR3 DNA: TGTGCCAGCAGCTTAGGGAGGGATGGTGAAGCTTTCTTT.

The J gene is TRBJ1-2, the V gene TRBV30; 7 nucleotides line up with TRBD1. This CDR3 comprises 13 residues. CDR1 GTSNPN and CDR2 SVGIG come from the germline V gene (reference sequence). V gave up 1 base and J gave up 6 bases; unmatched junction bases: 5. As DNA, the CDR3 is TGTGCCTGGAGTGAGGACAGGACTCATGGCTACACCTTC. Residues: CAWSEDRTHGYTF.

The chain is built from TRBV9 and TRBJ2-1, with 8 nucleotides matching TRBD2. V trimming: 3 bases; J trimming: 4 bases; junction bases outside the gene matches: 12. There are 17 residues in the CDR3. Germline V gene data show CDR1 as SGDLS and CDR2 as YYNGEE. DNA for the CDR3: TGTGCCAGCAGCGCCGATACGGGCGGGAGGTATTACAATGAGCAGTTCTTC. Amino acid sequence: CASSADTGGRYYNEQFF.

The CDR3 DNA follows: TGTGCCAGCAGTGACCGACAGAAGCAGTTCTTC. This encodes CASSDRQKQFF. The chain has TRBV6-5 and TRBJ2-1, with TRBD1 as a possible D gene (5 bases). The germline CDR1 and CDR2 sequences are MNHEY and SVGAGI. Deletions cut 5 bases from V and 11 bases from J, with 10 bases between. The CDR3 is 11 residues long.

This clone was counted a single time. This rearrangement joins TRBV9 to TRBJ1-4; D is unclear. Trimming pared 4 bases from V and 8 bases from J, leaving 15 bases between. This CDR3 is built from 14 residues. Looked up from germline, CDR1 is SGDLS and CDR2 is YYNGEE. CDR3 protein: CASSLDPLGEKLFF. The DNA of the CDR3 is TGTGCCAGCAGCCTCGACCCCCTCGGGGAAAAACTGTTTTTT.

In DNA, the CDR3 is TGTGCCAGCAGCTTAGTACGGCGGGATTCGCATGAGCAGTTCTTC. Translated: CASSLVRRDSHEQFF. The rearrangement uses TRBV11-1 and TRBJ2-1; D may be TRBD2 (6 bases). Germline V lookup: CDR1 SGHAT, CDR2 FQDESV (reference sequence). This CDR3 comprises 15 residues. The ends were cut back, 1 base at V and 8 bases at J, with 15 bases in the middle. Looking up the rest from reference TRBV11-1 and TRBJ2-1 gives the full variable domain: EAEVAQSPRYKITEKSQAVAFWCDPISGHATLYWYRQILGQGPELLVQFQDESVVDDSQLPKDRFSAERLKGVDSTLKIQPAELGDSAMYLCASSLVRRDSHEQFFGPGTRLTVL.